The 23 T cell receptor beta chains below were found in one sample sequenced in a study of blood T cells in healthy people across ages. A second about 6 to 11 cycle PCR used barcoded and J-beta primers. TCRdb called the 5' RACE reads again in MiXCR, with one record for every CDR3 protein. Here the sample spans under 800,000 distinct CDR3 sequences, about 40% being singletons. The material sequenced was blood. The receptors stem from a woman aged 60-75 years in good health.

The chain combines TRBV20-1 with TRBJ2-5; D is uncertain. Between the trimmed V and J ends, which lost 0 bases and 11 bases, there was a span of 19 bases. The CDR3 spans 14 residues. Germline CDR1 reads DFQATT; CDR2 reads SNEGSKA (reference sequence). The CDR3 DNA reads TGCAGTGCTAGAGAAACCAGCCGCTACAATGAGCAGTACTTC. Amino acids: CSARETSRYNEQYF.

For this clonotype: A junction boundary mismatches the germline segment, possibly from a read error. This CDR3 reads CAGSLTLAEETQYF. CDR3 DNA: TGTGCCGGCAGTTTGACTCTAGCGGAAGAGACCCAGTACTTC. V and J are TRBV7-2 and TRBJ2-5, with 7 bases aligning to TRBD2. The CDR3 runs to 14 residues. Germline V gene sequence: CDR1 SGHTA, CDR2 FQGNSA. The entire variable domain, with the rest obtained from reference TRBV7-2 and TRBJ2-5, is as follows: GAGVSQSPSNKVTEKGKDVELRCDPISGHTALYWYRQSLGQGLEFLIYFQGNSAPDKSGLPSDRFSAERTGGSVSTLTIQRTQQEDSAVYLCAGSLTLAEETQYFGPGTRLLVL.

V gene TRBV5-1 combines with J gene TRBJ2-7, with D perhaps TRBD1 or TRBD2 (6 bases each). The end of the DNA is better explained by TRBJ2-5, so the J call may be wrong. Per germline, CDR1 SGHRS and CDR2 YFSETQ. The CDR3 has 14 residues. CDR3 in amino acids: CASSVGGVEKTQYF. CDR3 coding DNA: TGCGCCAGCAGCGTGGGGGGCGTCGAGAAGACCCAGTACTTC.

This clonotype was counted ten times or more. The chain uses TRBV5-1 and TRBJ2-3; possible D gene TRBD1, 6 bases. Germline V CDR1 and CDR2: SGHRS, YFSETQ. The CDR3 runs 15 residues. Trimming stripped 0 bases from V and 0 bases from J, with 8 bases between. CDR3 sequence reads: CASSLEGQSTDTQYF. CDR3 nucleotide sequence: TGCGCCAGCAGCTTGGAAGGACAGAGCACAGATACGCAGTATTTT. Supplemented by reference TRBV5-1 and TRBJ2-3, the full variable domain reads KAGVTQTPRYLIKTRGQQVTLSCSPISGHRSVSWYQQTPGQGLQFLFEYFSETQRNKGNFPGRFSGRQFSNSRSEMNVSTLELGDSALYLCASSLEGQSTDTQYFGPGTRLTVL.

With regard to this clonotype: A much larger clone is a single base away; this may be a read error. CDR3 residues: CARGAARTNEQFF. CDR3 DNA: TGTGCTAGGGGAGCAGCAAGGACCAATGAGCAGTTCTTC. The chain links TRBV12-5 to TRBJ2-1, with D possibly being TRBD2 (5 bases). This CDR3 is 13 amino acids long. Trimming took off 9 bases at V and 6 bases at J, with 15 bases between the two ends. Germline V CDR1 and CDR2: LGHNT, FRNRAP. The full variable domain, its missing parts supplied by reference TRBV12-5 and TRBJ2-1, is DARVTQTPRHKVTEMGQEVTMRCQPILGHNTVFWYRQTMMQGLELLAYFRNRAPLDDSGMPKDRFSAEMPDATLATLKIQPSEPRDSAVYFCARGAARTNEQFFGPGTRLTVL.

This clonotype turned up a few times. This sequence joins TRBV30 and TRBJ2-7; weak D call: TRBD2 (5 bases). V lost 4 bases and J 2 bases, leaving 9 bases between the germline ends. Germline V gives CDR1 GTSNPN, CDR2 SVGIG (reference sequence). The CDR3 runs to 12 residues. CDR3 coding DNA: TGTGCCTGGACGGACTTAACCTACGAGCAGTACTTC. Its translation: CAWTDLTYEQYF. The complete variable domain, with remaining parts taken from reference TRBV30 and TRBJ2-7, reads SQTIHQWPATLVQPVGSPLSLECTVEGTSNPNLYWYRQAAGRGLQLLFYSVGIGQISSEVPQNLSASRPQDRQFILSSKKLLLSDSGFYLCAWTDLTYEQYFGPGTRLTVT.

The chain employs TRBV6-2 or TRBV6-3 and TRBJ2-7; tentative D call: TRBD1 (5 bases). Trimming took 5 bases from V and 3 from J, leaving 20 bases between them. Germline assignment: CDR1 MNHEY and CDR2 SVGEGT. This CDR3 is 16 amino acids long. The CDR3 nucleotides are TGTGCCAGCAGTCCCGCTATGAGGACAATCAACTACGAGCAGTACTTC. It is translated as CASSPAMRTINYEQYF.

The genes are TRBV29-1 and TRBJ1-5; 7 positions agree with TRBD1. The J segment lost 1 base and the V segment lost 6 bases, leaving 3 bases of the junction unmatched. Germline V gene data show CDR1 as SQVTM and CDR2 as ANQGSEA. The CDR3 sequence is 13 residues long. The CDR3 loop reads CSVWTGSNQPQHF. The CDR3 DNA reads TGCAGCGTCTGGACAGGCAGCAATCAGCCCCAGCATTTT.

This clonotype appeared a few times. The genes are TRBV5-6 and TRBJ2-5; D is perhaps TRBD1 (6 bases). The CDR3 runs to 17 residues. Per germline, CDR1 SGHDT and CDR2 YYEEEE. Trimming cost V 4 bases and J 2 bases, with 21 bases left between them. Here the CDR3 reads CASSGSRGTITQETQYF. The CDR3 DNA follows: TGTGCCAGCAGCGGCTCGAGAGGGACAATCACTCAAGAGACCCAGTACTTC.

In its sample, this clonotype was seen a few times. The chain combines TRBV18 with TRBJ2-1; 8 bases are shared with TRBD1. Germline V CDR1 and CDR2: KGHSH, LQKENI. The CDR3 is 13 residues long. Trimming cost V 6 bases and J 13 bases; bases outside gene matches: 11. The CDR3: CASSPNQGALQFF. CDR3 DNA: TGTGCCAGCTCCCCCAACCAGGGGGCCTTACAGTTCTTC.

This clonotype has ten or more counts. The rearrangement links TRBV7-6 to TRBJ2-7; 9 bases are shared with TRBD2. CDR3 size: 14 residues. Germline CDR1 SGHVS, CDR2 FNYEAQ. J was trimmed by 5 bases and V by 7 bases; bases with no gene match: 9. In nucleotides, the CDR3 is TGTGCCAGCACCCTGGGACTAGCAGACGACGAGCAGTACTTC. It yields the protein CASTLGLADDEQYF. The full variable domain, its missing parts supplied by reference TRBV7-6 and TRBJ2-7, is GAGVSQSPRYKVTKRGQDVALRCDPISGHVSLYWYRQALGQGPEFLTYFNYEAQQDKSGLPNDRFSAERPEGSISTLTIQRTEQRDSAMYRCASTLGLADDEQYFGPGTRLTVT.

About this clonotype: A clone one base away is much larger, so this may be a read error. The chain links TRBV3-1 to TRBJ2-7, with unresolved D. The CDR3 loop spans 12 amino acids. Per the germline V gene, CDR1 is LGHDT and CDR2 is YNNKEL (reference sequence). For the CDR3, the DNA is TGTGCCAGCAGCCCTCCGTCCGGCGAGCAGTCCTTC. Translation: CASSPPSGEQSF.

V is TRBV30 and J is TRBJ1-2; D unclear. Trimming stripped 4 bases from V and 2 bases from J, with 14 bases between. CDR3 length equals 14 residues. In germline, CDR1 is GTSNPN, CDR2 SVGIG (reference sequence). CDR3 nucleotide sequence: TGTGCCTGGAATCTTCATGGGAACAACTATGGCTACACCTTC. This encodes CAWNLHGNNYGYTF.

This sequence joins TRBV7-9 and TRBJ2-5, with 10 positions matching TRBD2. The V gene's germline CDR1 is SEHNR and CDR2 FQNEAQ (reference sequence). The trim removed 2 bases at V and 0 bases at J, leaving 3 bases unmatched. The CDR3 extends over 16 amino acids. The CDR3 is CASSLKLAGDQETQYF. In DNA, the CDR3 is TGTGCCAGCAGCTTAAAGCTAGCGGGGGACCAAGAGACCCAGTACTTC.

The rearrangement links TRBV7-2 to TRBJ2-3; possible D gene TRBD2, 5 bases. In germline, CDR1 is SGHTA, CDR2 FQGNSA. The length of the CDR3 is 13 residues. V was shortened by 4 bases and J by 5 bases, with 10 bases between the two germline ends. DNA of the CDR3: TGTGCCAGCAGCTCGGAGGCGGAAGATACGCAGTATTTT. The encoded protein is CASSSEAEDTQYF.

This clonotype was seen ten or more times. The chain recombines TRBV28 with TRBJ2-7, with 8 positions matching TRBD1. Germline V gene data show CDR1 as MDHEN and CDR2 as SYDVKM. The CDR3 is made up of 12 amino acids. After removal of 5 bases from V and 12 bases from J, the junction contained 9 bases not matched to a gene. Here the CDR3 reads CASSPRTGRTYF. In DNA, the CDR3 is TGTGCCAGCAGTCCCCGGACAGGGAGAACGTACTTC.

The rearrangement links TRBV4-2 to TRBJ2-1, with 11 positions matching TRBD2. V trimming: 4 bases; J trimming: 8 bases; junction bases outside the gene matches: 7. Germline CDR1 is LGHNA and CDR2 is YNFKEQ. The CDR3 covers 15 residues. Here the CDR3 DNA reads TGTGCCAGCAGCCCCGGACTAGCGGGTAACTATGAGCAGTTCTTC. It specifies CASSPGLAGNYEQFF.

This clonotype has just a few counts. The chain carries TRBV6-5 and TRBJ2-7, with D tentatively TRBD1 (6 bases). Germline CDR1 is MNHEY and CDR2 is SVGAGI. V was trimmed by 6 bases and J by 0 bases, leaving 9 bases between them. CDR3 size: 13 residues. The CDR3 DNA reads TGTGCCAGCAGCTACAGGGCCTCCTACGAGCAGTACTTC. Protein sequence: CASSYRASYEQYF.

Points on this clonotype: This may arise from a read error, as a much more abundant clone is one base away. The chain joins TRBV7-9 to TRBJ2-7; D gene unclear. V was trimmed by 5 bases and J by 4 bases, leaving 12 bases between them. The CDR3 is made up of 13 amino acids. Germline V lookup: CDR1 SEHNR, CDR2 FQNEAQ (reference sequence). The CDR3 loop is CASSADGNYEQYF. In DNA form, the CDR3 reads TGTGCCAGCAGCGCGGACGGTAATTACGAGCAGTACTTC. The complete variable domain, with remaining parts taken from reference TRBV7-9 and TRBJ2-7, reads DTGVSQNPRHKITKRGQNVTFRCDPISEHNRLYWYRQTLGQGPEFLTYFQNEAQLEKSRLLSDRFSAERPKGSFSTLEIQRTEQGDSAMYLCASSADGNYEQYFGPGTRLTVT.

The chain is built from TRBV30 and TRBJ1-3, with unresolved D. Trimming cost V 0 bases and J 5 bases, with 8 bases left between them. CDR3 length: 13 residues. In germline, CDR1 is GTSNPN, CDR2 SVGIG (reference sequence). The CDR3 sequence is CAWSVSTRNTIYF. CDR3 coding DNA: TGTGCCTGGAGTGTATCTACTAGAAACACCATATATTTT.

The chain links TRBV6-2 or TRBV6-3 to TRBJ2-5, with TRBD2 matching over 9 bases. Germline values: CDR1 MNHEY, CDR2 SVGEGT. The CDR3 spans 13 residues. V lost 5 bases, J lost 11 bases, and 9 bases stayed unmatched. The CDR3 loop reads CASSGTSFNEQYF. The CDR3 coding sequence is TGTGCCAGCAGTGGGACTAGCTTTAATGAGCAGTACTTC.

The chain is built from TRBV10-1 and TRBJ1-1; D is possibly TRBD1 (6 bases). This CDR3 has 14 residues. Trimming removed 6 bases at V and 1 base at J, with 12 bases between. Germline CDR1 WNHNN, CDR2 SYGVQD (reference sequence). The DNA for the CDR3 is TGCGCCAGCAGCAGGACAGCCCGGAACACTGAAGCTTTCTTT. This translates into CASSRTARNTEAFF.

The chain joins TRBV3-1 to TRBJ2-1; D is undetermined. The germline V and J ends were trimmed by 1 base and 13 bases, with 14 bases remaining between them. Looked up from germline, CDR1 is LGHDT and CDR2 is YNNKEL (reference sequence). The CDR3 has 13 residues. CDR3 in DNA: TGTGCCAGCAGCCAAGTGGTAGGAAGGACCCAGTTCTTC. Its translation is CASSQVVGRTQFF.